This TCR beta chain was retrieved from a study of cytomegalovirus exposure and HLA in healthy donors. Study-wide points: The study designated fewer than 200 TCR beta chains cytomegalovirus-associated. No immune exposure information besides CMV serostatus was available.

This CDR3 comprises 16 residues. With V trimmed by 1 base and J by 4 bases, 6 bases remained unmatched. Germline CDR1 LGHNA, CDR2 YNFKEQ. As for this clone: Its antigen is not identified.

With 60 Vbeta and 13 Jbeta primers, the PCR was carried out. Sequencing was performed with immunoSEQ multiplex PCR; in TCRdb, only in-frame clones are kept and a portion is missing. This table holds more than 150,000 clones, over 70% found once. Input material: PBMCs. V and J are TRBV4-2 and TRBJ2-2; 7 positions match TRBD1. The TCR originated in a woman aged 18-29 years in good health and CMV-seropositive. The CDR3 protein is CASSQVRGLATGELFF. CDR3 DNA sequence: TGTGCCAGCAGCCAAGTGAGGGGGCTCGCCACCGGGGAGCTGTTTTTT.